The clone carrying this T cell receptor beta chain was seen a handful of times. The antigen is undetermined. Trimming pared 6 bases from V and 4 bases from J, leaving 16 bases between. CDR3 length equals 15 residues. The data belong to a study of post-analysis software for immune sequencing data. Study findings and constraints: TRBV5-6, TRBV5-1 and TRBV20-1 were among roughly five TRBV segments more frequent in patients than controls.

Sequencing libraries made from TCR beta cDNA carried unique molecular identifiers. One entry per CDR3 protein results from TCRdb running MiXCR on the PCR reads. The sample yields 550,000 to 700,000 distinct CDR3 sequences, roughly 46% seen once. The receptor's source is a girl between 5 and 17 years old with multiple sclerosis. The genes are TRBV12-3 or TRBV12-4 and TRBJ2-1; D not certain. Sequences were obtained from blood. The CDR3 spells CASRQGSQPYNEQFF. In DNA, the CDR3 is TGTGCCAGCAGACAAGGGTCTCAGCCTTACAATGAGCAGTTCTTC.